The 29 T cell receptor beta chains listed next were all sequenced from one sample in a study of T cell responses to AZD1222 COVID-19 vaccine. Libraries were prepared by immunoSEQ multiplex PCR; TCRdb keeps only in-frame clonotypes and omits some of them. The sample consists of approximately 160,000 clones, approximately 89% of them appearing once. The sample was peripheral blood, taken on day 0 of AZD1222 vaccination. These receptors originate from an adult in good health.

This chain connects TRBV6-5 to TRBJ2-3, with 8 bases aligning to TRBD1. Trimming at V came to 6 bases and at J to 6 bases, leaving 11 bases not matched to a gene. The CDR3 has 15 amino acids. CDR1 and CDR2 (germline): MNHEY, SVGAGI. The CDR3 here is CASSRDRPAGDTQYF. In DNA form, the CDR3 reads TGTGCCAGCAGCCGGGACAGGCCCGCGGGCGATACGCAGTATTTT.

V and J are TRBV6-6 and TRBJ2-1; D is perhaps TRBD1 or TRBD2 (5 bases each). V was trimmed by 5 bases and J by 7 bases, leaving 24 bases between them. This CDR3 has 17 amino acids. From germline, CDR1 is MNHNY and CDR2 SVGAGI (reference sequence). The CDR3 nucleotides are TGTGCCAGCAGTCCCACCAGAACTCCAGGGCGCGGGAATGAGCAGTTCTTC. Amino acids: CASSPTRTPGRGNEQFF.

The chain uses TRBV7-9 and TRBJ1-1; D is uncertain. The CDR3 has 13 amino acids. From germline, CDR1 is SEHNR and CDR2 FQNEAQ (reference sequence). Trimming removed 2 bases at V and 3 bases at J, with 7 bases between. CDR3 loop: CASSLRGDTEAFF. In nucleotides, the CDR3 is TGTGCCAGCAGCTTACGTGGGGACACTGAAGCTTTCTTT.

This chain uses TRBV7-2 with TRBJ2-2, with 8 positions matching TRBD2. The V gene end was trimmed by 1 base and the J gene end by 0 bases; junction bases not matched to a gene: 4. The CDR3 is 17 amino acids. Germline V CDR1 and CDR2: SGHTA, FQGNSA. CDR3: CASSLDPSGSNTGELFF. CDR3 DNA sequence: TGTGCCAGCAGCTTAGACCCTAGCGGGTCGAACACCGGGGAGCTGTTTTTT.

The V and J genes are TRBV10-3 and TRBJ1-4, with unresolved D. The CDR3 totals 12 residues. Germline-derived CDR1 and CDR2 are ENHRY and SYGVKD. V was trimmed by 2 bases and J by 8 bases, leaving 6 bases between them. Here the CDR3 reads CAISEGEEKLFF. CDR3 DNA: TGTGCCATCAGTGAGGGGGAGGAAAAACTGTTTTTT.

The rearrangement joins TRBV29-1 to TRBJ2-7; a possible D gene is TRBD2 (6 bases). V shed 6 bases and J shed 5 bases, with 14 bases lying between them. Germline-derived CDR1 and CDR2 are SQVTM and ANQGSEA. The CDR3 consists of 12 residues. In DNA form, the CDR3 reads TGCAGCGTCGCAGTTGGGGGGAACGAGCAGTACTTC. Amino acid sequence: CSVAVGGNEQYF.

This chain connects TRBV9 to TRBJ2-3; D ambiguous. Germline loops: CDR1 SGDLS, CDR2 YYNGEE. The CDR3 is 11 residues long. Trimming removed 3 bases at V and 6 bases at J, with 5 bases between. The CDR3 bases are TGTGCCAGCAGCGCCCTGGATACGCAGTATTTT. This codes for CASSALDTQYF.

The V and J genes are TRBV29-1 and TRBJ1-1; D gene unclear. Trimming removed 5 bases from V and 0 bases from J, with 13 bases in between. CDR3 length: 14 residues. The germline gives CDR1 SQVTM, CDR2 ANQGSEA. For the CDR3, the DNA is TGCAGCGTTTGGGGTAATTTCCTGAACACTGAAGCTTTCTTT. It codes for CSVWGNFLNTEAFF.

V usage is TRBV6-5 and J usage is TRBJ1-4, with unresolved D. The CDR3 consists of 12 residues. The V gene's germline CDR1 is MNHEY and CDR2 SVGAGI. The ends were cut back, 6 bases at V and 4 bases at J, with 6 bases in the middle. In DNA form, the CDR3 reads TGTGCCAGCAGGGTTCATAATGAAAAACTGTTTTTT. Encoded protein: CASRVHNEKLFF.

This clone appeared once. The J gene is TRBJ1-2, the V gene TRBV18, with unresolved D. This CDR3 contains 12 residues. In germline, CDR1 is KGHSH, CDR2 LQKENI. Trimming took off 2 bases at V and 10 bases at J, with 11 bases between the two ends. CDR3 coding DNA: TGTGCCAGCTCACCAGCGAGGGCCTTCTACACCTTC. Protein sequence: CASSPARAFYTF.

This rearrangement joins TRBV7-9 to TRBJ1-5, with 8 bases fitting TRBD1. CDR3 length equals 15 residues. Germline V gene sequence: CDR1 SEHNR, CDR2 FQNEAQ (reference sequence). The V segment lost 0 bases and the J segment 5 bases; nucleotides outside the gene matches: 3. CDR3 nucleotide sequence: TGTGCCAGCAGCTTAGCCGGACAGGGTTATCAGCCCCAGCATTTT. It yields the protein CASSLAGQGYQPQHF.

The chain combines TRBV9 with TRBJ2-7; D ambiguous. Trimming pared 3 bases from V and 6 bases from J, leaving 4 bases between. Germline CDR1 reads SGDLS; CDR2 reads YYNGEE. This CDR3 comprises 10 residues. The CDR3 DNA is TGTGCCAGCAGCGCGGTCGAGCAGTACTTC. Its protein is CASSAVEQYF.

This chain uses TRBV6-5 with TRBJ1-3; perhaps TRBD1 as D (5 bases). V lost 2 bases and J lost 0, with 11 bases in between. CDR1 and CDR2 from the germline V gene are MNHEY and SVGAGI. The CDR3 extends over 16 amino acids. The CDR3 loop is CASSYEGPLSGNTIYF. The DNA for the CDR3 is TGTGCCAGCAGTTACGAGGGACCGCTCTCTGGAAACACCATATATTTT.

This chain links TRBV6-2 or TRBV6-3 with TRBJ1-4; D is undetermined. This CDR3 contains 18 residues. V lost 0 bases to trimming and J lost 8 bases, with 22 bases between them. CDR1 is MNHEY and CDR2 is SVGEGT in the germline V gene. The chain's CDR3 is CASSYSKGGMLSWEKLFF. The CDR3 DNA follows: TGTGCCAGCAGTTACTCGAAAGGCGGGATGTTAAGTTGGGAAAAACTGTTTTTT.

The chain employs TRBV6-2 or TRBV6-3 and TRBJ2-1; D not certain. The germline V and J ends were trimmed by 4 bases and 4 bases, with 5 bases remaining between them. CDR3 length equals 12 residues. Per germline, CDR1 MNHEY and CDR2 SVGEGT. CDR3 DNA: TGTGCCAGCAGTTCCTATTACAATGAGCAGTTCTTC. Amino acid sequence: CASSSYYNEQFF.

This chain connects TRBV12-3 or TRBV12-4 to TRBJ1-2, with unresolved D. CDR3 length: 13 residues. Trimming took 5 bases from V and 5 from J, leaving 12 bases between them. This CDR3 reads CASSPEDEYGYTF. CDR3 DNA sequence: TGTGCCAGCAGTCCGGAGGATGAGTATGGCTACACCTTC.

The chain links TRBV12-3 or TRBV12-4 to TRBJ2-3; D remains unclear. Trimming pared 1 base from V and 8 bases from J, leaving 4 bases between. The CDR3 runs to 11 residues. Here the CDR3 reads CASSLGATQYF. Here the CDR3 DNA reads TGTGCCAGCAGTTTAGGGGCTACGCAGTATTTT.

The V call is TRBV5-1, the J call TRBJ1-4, with D perhaps TRBD1 (6 bases). The CDR3 is 15 amino acids. V was shortened by 2 bases and J by 5 bases, with 13 bases between the two germline ends. Germline V CDR1 and CDR2: SGHRS, YFSETQ. In nucleotides, the CDR3 is TGCGCCAGCAGCTTTGTGACAGGACAAAATGAAAAACTGTTTTTT. Translated: CASSFVTGQNEKLFF.

The rearrangement joins TRBV28 to TRBJ1-5; possibly TRBD1 for D (6 bases). Germline-derived CDR1 and CDR2 are MDHEN and SYDVKM. V was clipped by 10 bases and J by 2 bases, with 12 bases between them. CDR3 length equals 13 residues. The CDR3 here is CATRTAGNQPQHF. Here the CDR3 DNA reads TGTGCCACCCGGACAGCTGGCAATCAGCCCCAGCATTTT.

V usage is TRBV29-1 and J usage is TRBJ1-5, with TRBD1 identical over 11 bases. The trim removed 4 bases at V and 6 bases at J, leaving 2 bases unmatched. CDR1 is SQVTM and CDR2 is ANQGSEA in the germline V gene. The CDR3 spans 13 residues. The CDR3 is CSVADRGLQPQHF. For the CDR3, the DNA is TGCAGCGTTGCGGACAGGGGGCTTCAGCCCCAGCATTTT.

V gene TRBV3-1 (or the pseudogene TRBV3-2) combines with J gene TRBJ2-6; D gene ambiguous. The CDR3 length is 15 residues. From germline, CDR1 is LGHDT and CDR2 YNNKEL (reference sequence). The V end was cut by 5 bases, the J end by 1 base, with 9 bases between. CDR3 region: CASSRYRSGANVLTF. The DNA of the CDR3 is TGTGCCAGCAGCAGATACCGGTCTGGGGCCAACGTCCTGACTTTC.

The gene calls are TRBV19 and TRBJ1-4; D remains ambiguous. The CDR3 totals 16 residues. The germline gives CDR1 LNHDA, CDR2 SQIVND (reference sequence). Trimming pared 2 bases from V and 5 bases from J, leaving 15 bases between. The CDR3 sequence is CASSIWKAHFNEKLFF. The CDR3, as DNA: TGTGCCAGTAGTATATGGAAAGCCCACTTCAATGAAAAACTGTTTTTT.

The chain couples TRBV5-4 to TRBJ2-1; 9 positions match TRBD2. The CDR3 length is 15 residues. The J segment lost 7 bases and the V segment lost 4 bases, leaving 9 bases of the junction unmatched. CDR1 SGHNT and CDR2 YYREEE come from the germline V gene (reference sequence). CDR3 nucleotide sequence: TGTGCCAGCAGCCTTAGCGGGGGCGGGGTTAATGAGCAGTTCTTC. This encodes CASSLSGGGVNEQFF.

This chain links TRBV19 with TRBJ1-5; D is undetermined. With 1 base removed from V and 6 bases from J, the gap between germline ends came to 4 bases. The CDR3 sequence is 12 residues long. The germline CDR1 and CDR2 sequences are LNHDA and SQIVND (reference sequence). Written as DNA, the CDR3 is TGTGCCAGTAGTATAGGGGGTCAGCCCCAGCATTTT. It yields the protein CASSIGGQPQHF.

This clone has just one count. The V and J genes are TRBV6-5 and TRBJ1-6, with D maybe TRBD1 (6 bases). V lost 6 bases and J lost 5, with 8 bases in between. Germline lookup yields CDR1 MNHEY and CDR2 SVGAGI. This CDR3 has 13 amino acids. The DNA for the CDR3 is TGTGCCAGCAGGCACAGGGATAATTCACCCCTCCACTTT. It specifies CASRHRDNSPLHF.

The rearrangement joins TRBV27 to TRBJ1-2, with TRBD1 identical over 7 bases. With 0 bases clipped from V and 8 bases from J, the junction kept 9 bases outside the gene matches. The germline CDR1 and CDR2 sequences are MNHEY and SMNVEV (reference sequence). The CDR3 spans 15 residues. Here the CDR3 DNA reads TGTGCCAGCAGTTTATCGGGGACAGCCCTTCTCGGCTACACCTTC. It codes for CASSLSGTALLGYTF.

This clone showed up just once. The chain carries TRBV28 and TRBJ2-3, with D perhaps matching TRBD2 (5 bases). This CDR3 has 17 amino acids. Trimming stripped 5 bases from V and 1 base from J, with 19 bases between. From germline, CDR1 is MDHEN and CDR2 SYDVKM. The CDR3 protein is CASSPRETRSRTDTQYF. The CDR3 DNA follows: TGTGCCAGCAGTCCTAGGGAGACGCGGAGCCGCACAGATACGCAGTATTTT.

This clone has a single count. The rearrangement links TRBV28 to TRBJ2-1; D is ambiguous. Trimming removed 3 bases at V and 7 bases at J, with 4 bases between. CDR1 and CDR2 (germline): MDHEN, SYDVKM. This CDR3 region has 11 residues. Here the CDR3 DNA reads TGTGCCAGCAGTTTTAGTAATGAGCAGTTCTTC. It translates to CASSFSNEQFF.

The chain has TRBV18 and TRBJ1-5; maybe TRBD1 (5 bases). The CDR3 contains 14 residues. Germline assignment: CDR1 KGHSH and CDR2 LQKENI. Between the trimmed V and J ends, which lost 5 bases and 7 bases, there was a span of 15 bases. Here the CDR3 DNA reads TGTGCCAGCTCAGCCACTGTGGGGGACCAGCCCCAGCATTTT. Amino acid sequence: CASSATVGDQPQHF.